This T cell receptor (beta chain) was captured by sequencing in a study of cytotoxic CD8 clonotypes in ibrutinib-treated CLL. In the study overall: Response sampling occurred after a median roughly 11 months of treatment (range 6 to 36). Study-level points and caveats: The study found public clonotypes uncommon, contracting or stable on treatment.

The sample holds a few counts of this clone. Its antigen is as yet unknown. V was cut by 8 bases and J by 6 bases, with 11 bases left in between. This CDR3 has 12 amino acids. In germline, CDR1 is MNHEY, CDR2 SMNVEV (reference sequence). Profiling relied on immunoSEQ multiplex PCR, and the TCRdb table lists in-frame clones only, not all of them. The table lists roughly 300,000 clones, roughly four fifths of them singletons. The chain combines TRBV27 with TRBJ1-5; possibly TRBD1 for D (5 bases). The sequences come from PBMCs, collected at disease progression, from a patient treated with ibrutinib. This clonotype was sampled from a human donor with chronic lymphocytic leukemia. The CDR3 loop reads CASATGGQPQHF. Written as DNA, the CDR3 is TGTGCCAGCGCGACGGGGGGTCAGCCCCAGCATTTT.